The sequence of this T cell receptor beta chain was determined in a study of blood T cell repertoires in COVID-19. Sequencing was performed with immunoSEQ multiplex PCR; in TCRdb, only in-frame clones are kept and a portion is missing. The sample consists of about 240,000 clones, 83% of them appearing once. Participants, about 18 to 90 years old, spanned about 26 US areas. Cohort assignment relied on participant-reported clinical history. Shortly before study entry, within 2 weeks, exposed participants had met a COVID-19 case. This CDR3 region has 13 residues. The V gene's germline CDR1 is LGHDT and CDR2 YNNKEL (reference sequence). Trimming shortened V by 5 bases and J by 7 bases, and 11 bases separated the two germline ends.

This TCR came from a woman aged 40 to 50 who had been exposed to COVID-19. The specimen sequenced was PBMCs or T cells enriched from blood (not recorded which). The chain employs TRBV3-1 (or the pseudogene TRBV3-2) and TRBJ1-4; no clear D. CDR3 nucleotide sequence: TGTGCCAGCAGCTTCGGAGTGGGTGAAAAACTGTTTTTT. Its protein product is CASSFGVGEKLFF.